The T cell receptor (beta chain) described here comes from a study of blood T cell repertoires in COVID-19. For the study at large: The cDNA or gDNA used as material had been derived from T cells, B-cell-depleted T cells, or PBMCs.

In the authors' workflow: Researchers report that nucleated cell counts were estimated from reference gene primer amplification. TCRdb's copy holds only in-frame clones and misses some; the assay was immunoSEQ multiplex PCR. V and J calls and clone size come straight from that table; D and trimming were deduced from the DNA. The sample contains fewer than 300,000 clones, approximately 87% of which appear only once. The length of the CDR3 is 13 residues. The germline gives CDR1 MNHEY, CDR2 SVGAGI. Trimming stripped 6 bases from V and 4 bases from J, with 13 bases between. The V and J genes are TRBV6-5 and TRBJ2-7; D perhaps matches TRBD2 (6 bases). This sequence was found in a woman aged 45-65 years with acute or convalescent COVID-19. The sequenced sample consisted of peripheral blood. The CDR3 protein is CASSGGSAYEQYF. CDR3 nucleotides: TGTGCCAGCAGCGGAGGGTCAGCGTACGAGCAGTACTTC.